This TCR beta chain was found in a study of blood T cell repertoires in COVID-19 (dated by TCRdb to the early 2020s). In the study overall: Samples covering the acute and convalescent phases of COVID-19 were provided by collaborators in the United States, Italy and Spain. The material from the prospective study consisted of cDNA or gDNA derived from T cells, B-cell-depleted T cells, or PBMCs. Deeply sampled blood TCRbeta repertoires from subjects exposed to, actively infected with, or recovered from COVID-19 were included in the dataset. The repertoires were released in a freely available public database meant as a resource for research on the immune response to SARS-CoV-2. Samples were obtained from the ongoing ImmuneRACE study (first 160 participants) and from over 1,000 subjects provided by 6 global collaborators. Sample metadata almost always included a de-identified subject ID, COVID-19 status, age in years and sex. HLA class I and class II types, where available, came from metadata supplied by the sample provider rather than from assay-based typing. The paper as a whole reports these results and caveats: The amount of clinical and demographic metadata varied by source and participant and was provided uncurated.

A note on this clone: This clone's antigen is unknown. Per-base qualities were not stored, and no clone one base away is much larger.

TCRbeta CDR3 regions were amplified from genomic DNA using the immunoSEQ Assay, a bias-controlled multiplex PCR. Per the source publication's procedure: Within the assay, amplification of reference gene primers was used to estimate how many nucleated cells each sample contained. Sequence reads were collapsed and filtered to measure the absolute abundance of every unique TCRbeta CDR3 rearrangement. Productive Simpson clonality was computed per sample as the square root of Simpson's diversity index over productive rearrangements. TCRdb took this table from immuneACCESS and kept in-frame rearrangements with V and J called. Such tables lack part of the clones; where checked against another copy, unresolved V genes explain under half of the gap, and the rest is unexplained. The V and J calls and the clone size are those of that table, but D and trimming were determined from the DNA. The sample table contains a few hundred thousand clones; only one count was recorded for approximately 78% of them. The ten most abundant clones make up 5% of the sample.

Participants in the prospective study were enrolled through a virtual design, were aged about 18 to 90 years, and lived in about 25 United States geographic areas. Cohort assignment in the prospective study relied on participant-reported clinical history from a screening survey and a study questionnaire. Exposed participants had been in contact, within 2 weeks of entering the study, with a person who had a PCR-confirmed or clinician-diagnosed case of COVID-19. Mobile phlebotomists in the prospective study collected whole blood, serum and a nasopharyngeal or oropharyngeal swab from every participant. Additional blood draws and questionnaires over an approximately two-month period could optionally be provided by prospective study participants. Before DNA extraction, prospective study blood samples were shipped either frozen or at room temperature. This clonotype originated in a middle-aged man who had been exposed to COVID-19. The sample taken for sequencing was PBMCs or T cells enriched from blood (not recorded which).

The nucleotide sequence is given as TGCGCCAGCAGCTTGGGTCAGGGTTATTTGGAGACCCAGTACTTC. This sequence encodes CASSLGQGYLETQYF. This chain is built from TRBV5-1 and TRBJ2-5; TRBD1 could be the D gene, as 5 bases match. Reading the germline V gene gives CDR1 SGHRS and CDR2 YFSETQ. Cut back by 0 bases and 5 bases, the V and J ends lie 14 bases apart. From its cysteine to its phenylalanine, the CDR3 spans 15 amino acids. This entry keeps only the CDR3 DNA: 45 bases, framed from base 1.